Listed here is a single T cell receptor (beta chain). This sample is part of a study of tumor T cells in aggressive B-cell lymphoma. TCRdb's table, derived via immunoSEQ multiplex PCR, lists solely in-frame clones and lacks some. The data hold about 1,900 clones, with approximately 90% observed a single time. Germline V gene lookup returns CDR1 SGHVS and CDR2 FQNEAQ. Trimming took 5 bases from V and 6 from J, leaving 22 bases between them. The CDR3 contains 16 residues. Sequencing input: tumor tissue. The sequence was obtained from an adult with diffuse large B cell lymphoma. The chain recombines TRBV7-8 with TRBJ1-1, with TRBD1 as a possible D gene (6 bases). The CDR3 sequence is CASSPWKSQGIPEAFF. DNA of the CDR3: TGTGCCAGCAGCCCCTGGAAGTCTCAGGGGATCCCTGAAGCTTTCTTT.